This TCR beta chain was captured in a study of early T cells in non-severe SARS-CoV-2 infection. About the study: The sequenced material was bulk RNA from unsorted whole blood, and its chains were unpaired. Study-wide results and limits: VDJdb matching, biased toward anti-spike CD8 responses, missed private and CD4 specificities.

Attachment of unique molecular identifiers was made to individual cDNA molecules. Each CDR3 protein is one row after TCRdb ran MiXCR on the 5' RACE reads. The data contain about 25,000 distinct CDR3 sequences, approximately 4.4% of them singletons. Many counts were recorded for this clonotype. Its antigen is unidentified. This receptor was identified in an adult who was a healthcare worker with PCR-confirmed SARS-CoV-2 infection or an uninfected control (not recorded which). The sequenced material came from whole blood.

This CDR3 reads CASSTTGAYFYGYTF. CDR3 coding DNA: TGTGCCAGCAGTACGACAGGGGCCTATTTCTATGGCTACACCTTC. The chain carries TRBV12-3 or TRBV12-4 and TRBJ1-2; 8 bases line up with TRBD1. V lost 5 bases to trimming and J lost 4 bases; unmatched junction nucleotides: 9. The CDR3 has 15 amino acids.